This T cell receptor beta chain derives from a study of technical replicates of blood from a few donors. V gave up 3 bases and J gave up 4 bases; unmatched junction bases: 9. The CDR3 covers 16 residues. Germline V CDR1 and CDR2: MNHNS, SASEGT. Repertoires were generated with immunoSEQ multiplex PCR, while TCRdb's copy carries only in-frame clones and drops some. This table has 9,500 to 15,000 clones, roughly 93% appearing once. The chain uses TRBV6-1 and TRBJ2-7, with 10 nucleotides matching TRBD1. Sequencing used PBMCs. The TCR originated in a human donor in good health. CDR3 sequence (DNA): TGTGCCAGCAGTGAGCTTCCCTGGACAGGGGGTTACGAGCAGTACTTC. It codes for CASSELPWTGGYEQYF.